This T cell receptor (beta chain) derives from a study of T cell changes during pregnancy in multiple sclerosis. The CDR3 loop spans 12 amino acids. Trimming pared 2 bases from V and 8 bases from J, leaving 9 bases between. Germline V lookup: CDR1 SEHNR, CDR2 FQNEAQ (reference sequence). Profiled with immunoSEQ multiplex PCR; TCRdb holds only in-frame clones, not every one. The sample includes about 44,000 clones, roughly 87% of them seen just once. Sequenced material: CD4+ T cells from peripheral blood mononuclear cells, taken after pregnancy. This TCR was sampled from a female donor with multiple sclerosis, enrolled in a pregnancy study. This sequence joins TRBV7-9 and TRBJ1-2; possibly TRBD1 for D (6 bases). CDR3 bases: TGTGCCAGCAGCTTAAGTCAGGGGGGCTACACCTTC. Amino acid sequence: CASSLSQGGYTF. Based on the CDR3 plus reference TRBV7-9 and TRBJ1-2, the full variable domain is DTGVSQNPRHKITKRGQNVTFRCDPISEHNRLYWYRQTLGQGPEFLTYFQNEAQLEKSRLLSDRFSAERPKGSFSTLEIQRTEQGDSAMYLCASSLSQGGYTFGSGTRLTVV.